These 5 T cell receptor beta chains share one sample of origin, sequenced in a study of early T cells in non-severe SARS-CoV-2 infection. One entry per CDR3 protein results from TCRdb running MiXCR on the 5' RACE reads. The profile covers around 100,000 distinct CDR3 sequences, with over 15% appearing a single time and around 1.3% taken by the ten largest. The sequenced sample consisted of whole blood. These receptors originate from an adult who was a healthcare worker with PCR-confirmed SARS-CoV-2 infection or an uninfected control (not recorded which).

This clonotype has a handful of counts. The chain joins TRBV11-2 to TRBJ1-6; D perhaps matches TRBD1 (6 bases). The CDR3 has 16 amino acids. Deletions cut 1 base from V and 8 bases from J, with 15 bases between. Germline V gene lookup returns CDR1 SGHAT and CDR2 FQNNGV. The CDR3 nucleotides read TGTGCCAGCAGCTTAGCGGGGACACTATTCGATTCACCCCTCCACTTT. It translates to CASSLAGTLFDSPLHF.

This clonotype was counted between two and nine times. The chain is built from TRBV29-1 and TRBJ2-7; no clear D gene. The CDR3 has 10 amino acids. V gave up 7 bases and J gave up 4 bases, with 8 bases separating them. Germline-derived CDR1 and CDR2 are SQVTM and ANQGSEA. The CDR3 spells CSAGVYEQYF. The CDR3 nucleotides are TGCAGCGCCGGAGTTTACGAGCAGTACTTC.

The count of this clonotype is one. V and J are TRBV6-2 or TRBV6-3 and TRBJ1-2; D ambiguous. This CDR3 region has 12 residues. Germline CDR1 is MNHEY and CDR2 is SVGEGT. V lost 7 bases and J 5 bases, leaving 11 bases between the germline ends. The CDR3 protein is CASTNGGYGYTF. The CDR3 nucleotides are TGTGCCAGCACCAACGGCGGGTATGGCTACACCTTC.

The CDR3 DNA sequence: TGTGCCAGCAGCTCCACAATGGGGCACAGGGAAAACTACGAGCAGTACTTC. Translation: CASSSTMGHRENYEQYF. The chain couples TRBV11-2 to TRBJ2-7; TRBD1 is a possible D gene (6 bases). Trimming took off 4 bases at V and 3 bases at J, with 22 bases between the two ends. This CDR3 has 17 amino acids. CDR1 and CDR2 from the germline V gene are SGHAT and FQNNGV.

The table lists this clonotype with many counts. This chain joins TRBV6-2 or TRBV6-3 and TRBJ2-7; 9 positions agree with TRBD2. The germline gives CDR1 MNHEY, CDR2 SVGEGT. This CDR3 has 18 residues. Trimming removed 5 bases from V and 1 base from J; junction bases left unmatched: 15. CDR3 residues: CASSPRWVAGDLSYEQYF. CDR3 DNA sequence: TGTGCCAGCAGTCCTCGATGGGTAGCGGGGGATTTGTCCTACGAGCAGTACTTC.